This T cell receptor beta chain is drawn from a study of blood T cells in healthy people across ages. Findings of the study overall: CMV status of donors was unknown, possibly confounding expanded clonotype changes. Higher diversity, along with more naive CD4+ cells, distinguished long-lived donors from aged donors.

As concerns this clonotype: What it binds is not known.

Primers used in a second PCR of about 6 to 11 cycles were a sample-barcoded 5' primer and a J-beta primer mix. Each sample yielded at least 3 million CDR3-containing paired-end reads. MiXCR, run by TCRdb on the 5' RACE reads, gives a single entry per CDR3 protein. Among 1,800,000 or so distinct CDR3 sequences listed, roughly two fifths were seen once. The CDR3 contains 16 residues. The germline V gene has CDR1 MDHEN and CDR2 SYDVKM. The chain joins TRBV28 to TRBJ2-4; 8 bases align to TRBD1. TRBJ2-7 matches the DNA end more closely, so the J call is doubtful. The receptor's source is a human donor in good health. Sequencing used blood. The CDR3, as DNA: TGTGCCAGCAGTCCTAACGGACAGGGACGATCCTACGAGCAGTACTTC. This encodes CASSPNGQGRSYEQYF.